What follows is one T cell receptor (beta chain) and its context. Its antigen is still unknown. This table comes from immunoSEQ multiplex PCR, and its TCRdb copy is limited to in-frame clones, with some not included. The top ten hold over 1.5% of the sample, which has 210,000 or so clones, 94% seen once. These data originate in a study of T cell responses to AZD1222 COVID-19 vaccine. Overall study results and limits: Spike was spanned by vaccine-associated CD4 TCRs, which were dominant at 160-218 and 743-854. Compared with day 0, the breadth and depth of the Spike-specific TCR repertoire rose significantly after two doses of AZD1222.

Germline V CDR1 and CDR2: PRHDT, FYEKMQ (reference sequence). The CDR3 length is 16 residues. Trimming at V came to 5 bases and at J to 4 bases, leaving 11 bases not matched to a gene. The sequence was obtained from an adult who received the MenACWY meningococcal vaccine as a control. This sample comprised peripheral blood, obtained 28 days after the second dose of the MenACWY control vaccine. This chain links TRBV13 with TRBJ2-3, with 8 bases lining up with TRBD1. CDR3 nucleotides: TGTGCCAGCAGCGGTAGAGAACAGGGGGAGGCAGATACGCAGTATTTT. This translates into CASSGREQGEADTQYF.